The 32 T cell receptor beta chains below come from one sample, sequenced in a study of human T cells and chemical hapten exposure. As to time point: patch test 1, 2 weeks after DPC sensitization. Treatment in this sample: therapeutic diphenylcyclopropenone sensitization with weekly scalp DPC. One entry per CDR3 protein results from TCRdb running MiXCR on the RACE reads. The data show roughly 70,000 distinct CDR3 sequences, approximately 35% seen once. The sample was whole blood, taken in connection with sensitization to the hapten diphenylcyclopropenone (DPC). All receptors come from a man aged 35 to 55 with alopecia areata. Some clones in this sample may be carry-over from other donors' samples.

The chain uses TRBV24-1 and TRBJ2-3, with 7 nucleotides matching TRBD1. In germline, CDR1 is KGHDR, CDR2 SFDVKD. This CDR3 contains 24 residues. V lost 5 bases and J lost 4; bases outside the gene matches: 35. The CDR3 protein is CATSARRTHGQAGQSARGPDTQYF. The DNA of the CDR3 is TGTGCCACCAGTGCCCGACGGACGCACGGGCAAGCCGGGCAAAGCGCTAGGGGGCCAGATACGCAGTATTTT.

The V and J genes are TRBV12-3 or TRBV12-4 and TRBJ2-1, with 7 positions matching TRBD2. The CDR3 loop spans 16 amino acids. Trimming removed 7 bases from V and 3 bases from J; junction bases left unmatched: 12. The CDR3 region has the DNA TGTGCCAGCACCCGACAAGATGGCGGGAGCTACAATGAGCAGTTCTTC. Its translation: CASTRQDGGSYNEQFF.

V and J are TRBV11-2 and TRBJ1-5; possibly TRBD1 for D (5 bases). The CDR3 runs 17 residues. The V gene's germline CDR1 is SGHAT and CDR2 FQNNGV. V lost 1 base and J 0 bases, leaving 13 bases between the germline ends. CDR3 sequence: CASSLGNTGYSNQPQHF. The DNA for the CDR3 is TGTGCCAGCAGCTTAGGGAACACAGGATATAGCAATCAGCCCCAGCATTTT.

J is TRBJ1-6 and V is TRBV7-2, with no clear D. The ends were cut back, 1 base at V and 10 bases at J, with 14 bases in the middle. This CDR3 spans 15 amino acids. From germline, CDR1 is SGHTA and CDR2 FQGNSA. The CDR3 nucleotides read TGTGCCAGCAGCTTAGTGGTCGGGCCCTACTCACCCCTCCACTTT. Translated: CASSLVVGPYSPLHF.

The CDR3 coding sequence is TGTGCCAGCAGTTCGACAGGGGATCCTCTTTCCTACGAGCAGTACTTC. Amino acid sequence: CASSSTGDPLSYEQYF. The chain carries TRBV28 and TRBJ2-7; TRBD1 agrees at 8 bases. CDR1 and CDR2 (germline): MDHEN, SYDVKM. The V and J ends lost 4 bases and 1 base, in that order; junction bases with no gene match: 9. The CDR3 has 16 amino acids.

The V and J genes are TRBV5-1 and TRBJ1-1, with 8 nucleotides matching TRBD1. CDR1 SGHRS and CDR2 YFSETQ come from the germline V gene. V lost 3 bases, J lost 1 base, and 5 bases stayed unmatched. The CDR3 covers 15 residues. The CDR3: CASSSRTGRNTEAFF. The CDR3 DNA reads TGCGCCAGCAGCTCCAGGACAGGGAGGAACACTGAAGCTTTCTTT. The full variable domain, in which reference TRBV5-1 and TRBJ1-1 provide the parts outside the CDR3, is KAGVTQTPRYLIKTRGQQVTLSCSPISGHRSVSWYQQTPGQGLQFLFEYFSETQRNKGNFPGRFSGRQFSNSRSEMNVSTLELGDSALYLCASSSRTGRNTEAFFGQGTRLTVV.

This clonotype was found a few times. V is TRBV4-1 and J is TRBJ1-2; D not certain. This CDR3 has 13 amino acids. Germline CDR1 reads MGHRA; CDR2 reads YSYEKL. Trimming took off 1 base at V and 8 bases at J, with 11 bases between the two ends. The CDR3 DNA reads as TGCGCCAGCAGCCAAGCGCGGGCACAAGGCTACACCTTC. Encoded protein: CASSQARAQGYTF.

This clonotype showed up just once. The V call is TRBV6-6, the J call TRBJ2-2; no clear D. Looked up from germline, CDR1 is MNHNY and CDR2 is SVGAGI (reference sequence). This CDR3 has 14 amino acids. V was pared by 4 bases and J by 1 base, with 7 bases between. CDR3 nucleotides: TGTGCCAGCAGTTCATCCCTGAACACCGGGGAGCTGTTTTTT. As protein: CASSSSLNTGELFF.

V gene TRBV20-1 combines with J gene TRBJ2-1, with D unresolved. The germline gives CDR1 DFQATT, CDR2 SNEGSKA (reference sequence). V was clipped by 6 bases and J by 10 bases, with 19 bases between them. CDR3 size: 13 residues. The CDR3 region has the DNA TGCAGTGCAACCGTAGAGGCGGAAGGGGAGCAGTTCTTC. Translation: CSATVEAEGEQFF.

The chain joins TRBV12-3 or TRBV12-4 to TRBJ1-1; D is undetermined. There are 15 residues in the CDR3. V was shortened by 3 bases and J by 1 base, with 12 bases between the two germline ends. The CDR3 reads CASSFSPDSNTEAFF. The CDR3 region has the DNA TGTGCCAGCAGTTTCTCCCCCGATTCGAACACTGAAGCTTTCTTT.

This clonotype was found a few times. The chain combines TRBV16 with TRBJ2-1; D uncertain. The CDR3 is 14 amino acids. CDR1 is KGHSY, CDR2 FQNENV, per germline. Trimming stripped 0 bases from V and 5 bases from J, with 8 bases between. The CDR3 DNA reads TGTGCCAGCAGCCAATCTTTTGTAAACAATGAGCAGTTCTTC. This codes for CASSQSFVNNEQFF.

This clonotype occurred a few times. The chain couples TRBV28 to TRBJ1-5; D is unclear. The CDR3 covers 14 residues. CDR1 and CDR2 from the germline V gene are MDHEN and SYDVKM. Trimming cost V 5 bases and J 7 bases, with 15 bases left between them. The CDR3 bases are TGTGCCAGCAGTCCGGAGCGGGCTCTGCAGCCCCAGCATTTT. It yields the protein CASSPERALQPQHF. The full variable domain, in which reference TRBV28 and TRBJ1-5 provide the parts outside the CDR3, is DVKVTQSSRYLVKRTGEKVFLECVQDMDHENMFWYRQDPGLGLRLIYFSYDVKMKEKGDIPEGYSVSREKKERFSLILESASTNQTSMYLCASSPERALQPQHFGDGTRLSIL.

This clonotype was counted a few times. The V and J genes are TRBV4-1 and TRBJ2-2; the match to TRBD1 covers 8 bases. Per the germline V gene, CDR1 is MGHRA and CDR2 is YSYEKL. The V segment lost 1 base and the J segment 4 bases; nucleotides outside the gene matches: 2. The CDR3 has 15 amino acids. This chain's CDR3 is CASSQGGQGTGELFF. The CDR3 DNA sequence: TGCGCCAGCAGCCAAGGCGGACAGGGCACCGGGGAGCTGTTTTTT.

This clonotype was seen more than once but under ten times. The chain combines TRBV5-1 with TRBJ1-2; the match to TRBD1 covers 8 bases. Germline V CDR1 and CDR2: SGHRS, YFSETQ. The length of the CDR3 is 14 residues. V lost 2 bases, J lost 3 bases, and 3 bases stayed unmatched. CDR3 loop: CASSLQGDDYGYTF. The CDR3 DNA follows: TGCGCCAGCAGCTTACAGGGGGACGACTATGGCTACACCTTC. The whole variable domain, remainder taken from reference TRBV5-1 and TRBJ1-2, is KAGVTQTPRYLIKTRGQQVTLSCSPISGHRSVSWYQQTPGQGLQFLFEYFSETQRNKGNFPGRFSGRQFSNSRSEMNVSTLELGDSALYLCASSLQGDDYGYTFGSGTRLTVV.

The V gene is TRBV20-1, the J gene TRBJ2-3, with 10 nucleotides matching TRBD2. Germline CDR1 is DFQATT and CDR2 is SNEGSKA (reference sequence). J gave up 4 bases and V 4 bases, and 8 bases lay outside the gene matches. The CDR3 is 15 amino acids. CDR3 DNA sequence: TGCAGTGCTATAGGGACTAGCGTTGTGTCAGATACGCAGTATTTT. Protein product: CSAIGTSVVSDTQYF.

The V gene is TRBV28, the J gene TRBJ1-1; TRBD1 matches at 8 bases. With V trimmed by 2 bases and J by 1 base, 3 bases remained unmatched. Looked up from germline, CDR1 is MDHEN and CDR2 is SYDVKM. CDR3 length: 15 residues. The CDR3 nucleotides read TGTGCCAGCAGTTTAAGTGGACAGGGGAACACTGAAGCTTTCTTT. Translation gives CASSLSGQGNTEAFF.

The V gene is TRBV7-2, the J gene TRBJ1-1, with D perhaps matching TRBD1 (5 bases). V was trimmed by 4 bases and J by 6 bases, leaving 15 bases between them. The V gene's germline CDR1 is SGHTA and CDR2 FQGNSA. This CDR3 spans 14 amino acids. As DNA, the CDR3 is TGTGCCAGCAGCTCCGGTATCGGGACGGCTGAAGCTTTCTTT. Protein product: CASSSGIGTAEAFF.

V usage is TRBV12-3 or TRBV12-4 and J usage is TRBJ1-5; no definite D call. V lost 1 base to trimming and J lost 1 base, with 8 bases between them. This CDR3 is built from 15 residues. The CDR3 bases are TGTGCCAGCAGTTTAGATGGTCGGAGCAATCAGCCCCAGCATTTT. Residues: CASSLDGRSNQPQHF.

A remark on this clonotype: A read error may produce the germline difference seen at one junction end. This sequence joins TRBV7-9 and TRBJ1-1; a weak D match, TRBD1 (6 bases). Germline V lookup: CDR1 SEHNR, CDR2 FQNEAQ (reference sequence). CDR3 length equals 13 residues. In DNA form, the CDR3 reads TGTGCCAGCAGCTCGCGGGGGACAACTGAAACTTTCTTT. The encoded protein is CASSSRGTTETFF.

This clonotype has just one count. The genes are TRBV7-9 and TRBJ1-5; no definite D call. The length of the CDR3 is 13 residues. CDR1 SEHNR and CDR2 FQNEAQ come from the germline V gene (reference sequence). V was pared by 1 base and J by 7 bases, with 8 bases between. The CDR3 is CASSLGPGQPQHF. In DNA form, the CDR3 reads TGTGCCAGCAGCTTAGGTCCGGGACAGCCCCAGCATTTT.

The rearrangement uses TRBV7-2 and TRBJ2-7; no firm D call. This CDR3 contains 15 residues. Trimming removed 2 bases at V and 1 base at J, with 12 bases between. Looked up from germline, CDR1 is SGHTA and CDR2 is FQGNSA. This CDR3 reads CASSLQASWSYEQYF. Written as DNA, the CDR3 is TGTGCCAGCAGCTTACAGGCTAGTTGGTCCTACGAGCAGTACTTC.

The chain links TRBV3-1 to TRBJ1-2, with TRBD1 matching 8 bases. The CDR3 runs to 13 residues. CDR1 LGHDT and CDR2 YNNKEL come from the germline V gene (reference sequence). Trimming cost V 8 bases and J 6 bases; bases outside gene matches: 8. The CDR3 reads CASSGNRGNGYTF. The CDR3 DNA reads TGTGCCAGCTCTGGGAACAGGGGGAATGGCTACACCTTC.

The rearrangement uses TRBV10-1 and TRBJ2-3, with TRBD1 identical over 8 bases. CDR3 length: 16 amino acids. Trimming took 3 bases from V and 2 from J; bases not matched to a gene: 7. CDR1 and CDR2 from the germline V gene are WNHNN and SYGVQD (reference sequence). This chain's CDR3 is CASSDYKTGATDTQYF. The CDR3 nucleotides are TGCGCCAGCAGTGACTACAAGACAGGGGCCACAGATACGCAGTATTTT.

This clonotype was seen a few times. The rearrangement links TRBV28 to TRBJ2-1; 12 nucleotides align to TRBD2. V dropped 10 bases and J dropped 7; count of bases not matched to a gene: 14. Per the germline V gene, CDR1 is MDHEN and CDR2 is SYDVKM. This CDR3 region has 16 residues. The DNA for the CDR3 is TGTGCCATCGCAGCTGGGAGACTAGCGGGAGTTAATGAGCAGTTCTTC. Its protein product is CAIAAGRLAGVNEQFF.

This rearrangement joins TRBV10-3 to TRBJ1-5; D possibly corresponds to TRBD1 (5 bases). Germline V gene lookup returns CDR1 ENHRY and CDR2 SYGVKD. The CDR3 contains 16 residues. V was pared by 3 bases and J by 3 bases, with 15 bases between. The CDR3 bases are TGTGCCATCAGTGAAGCAGGGTCCCTTGCCAATCAGCCCCAGCATTTT. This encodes CAISEAGSLANQPQHF.

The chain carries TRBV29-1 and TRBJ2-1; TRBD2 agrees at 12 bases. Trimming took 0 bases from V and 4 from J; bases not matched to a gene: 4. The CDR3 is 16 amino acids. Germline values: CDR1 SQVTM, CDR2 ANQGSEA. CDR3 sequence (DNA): TGCAGCGTTGAAGAGAGGGGGACTAGCGGGTACAATGAGCAGTTCTTC. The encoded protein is CSVEERGTSGYNEQFF.

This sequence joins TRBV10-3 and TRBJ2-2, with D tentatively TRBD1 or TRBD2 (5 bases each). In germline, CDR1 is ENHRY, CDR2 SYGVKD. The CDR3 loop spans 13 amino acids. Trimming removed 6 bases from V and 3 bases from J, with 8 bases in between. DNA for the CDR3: TGTGCCATCAGAGGGGACGACACCGGGGAGCTGTTTTTT. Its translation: CAIRGDDTGELFF.

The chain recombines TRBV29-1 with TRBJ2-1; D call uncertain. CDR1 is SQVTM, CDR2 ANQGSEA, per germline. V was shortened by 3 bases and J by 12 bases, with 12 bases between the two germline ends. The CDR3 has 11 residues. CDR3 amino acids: CSVEEAVGQFF. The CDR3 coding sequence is TGCAGCGTTGAGGAAGCTGTGGGGCAGTTCTTC.

Written as DNA, the CDR3 is TGTGCCAGCAGTGAATTCGGACAGGGGAATTCACCCCTCCACTTT. This sequence encodes CASSEFGQGNSPLHF. This chain links TRBV25-1 with TRBJ1-6; TRBD1 matches 9 bases. The junction had 2 bases not matched to a gene; V was cut back by 1 base and J by 7 bases. Germline CDR1 is MGHDK and CDR2 is SYGVNS. The CDR3 loop spans 15 amino acids.

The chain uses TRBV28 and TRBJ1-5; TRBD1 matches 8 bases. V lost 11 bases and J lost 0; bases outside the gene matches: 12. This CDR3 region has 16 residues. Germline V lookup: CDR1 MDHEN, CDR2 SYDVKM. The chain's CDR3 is CASTARRGRSNQPQHF. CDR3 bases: TGTGCCTCAACAGCGCGCAGGGGGCGTAGCAATCAGCCCCAGCATTTT. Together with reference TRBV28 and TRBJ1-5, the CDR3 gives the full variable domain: DVKVTQSSRYLVKRTGEKVFLECVQDMDHENMFWYRQDPGLGLRLIYFSYDVKMKEKGDIPEGYSVSREKKERFSLILESASTNQTSMYLCASTARRGRSNQPQHFGDGTRLSIL.

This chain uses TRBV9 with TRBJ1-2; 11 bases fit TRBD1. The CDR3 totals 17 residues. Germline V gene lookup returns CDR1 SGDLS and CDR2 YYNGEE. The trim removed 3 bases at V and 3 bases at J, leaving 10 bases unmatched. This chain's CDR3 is CASSAGQGARWDYGYTF. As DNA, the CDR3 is TGTGCCAGCAGCGCCGGACAGGGGGCGCGGTGGGACTATGGCTACACCTTC.

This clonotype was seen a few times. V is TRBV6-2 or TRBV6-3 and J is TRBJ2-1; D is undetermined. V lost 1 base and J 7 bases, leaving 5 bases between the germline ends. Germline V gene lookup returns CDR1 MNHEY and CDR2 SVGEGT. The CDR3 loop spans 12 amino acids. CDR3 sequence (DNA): TGTGCCAGCAGTTACTGGACGAATGAGCAGTTCTTC. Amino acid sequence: CASSYWTNEQFF.